These 22 T cell receptor beta chains share one sample of origin, sequenced in a study of PD-1 blockade in classical Hodgkin lymphoma. Some clones are missing from TCRdb's copy, which holds only in-frame ones; the method was immunoSEQ multiplex PCR. This sample carries almost 30,000 clones, approximately 81% of them seen once, and the ten largest clones take approximately 0.65%. Noted time point: cycle 4 day 1 (C4D1), after 6 weeks of nivolumab. Every one of the patients relapsed after autologous stem cell transplantation (brentuximab vedotin exposure was variable). Negative magnetic selection isolated CD4+ T cells from thawed PBMCs. The sequenced sample was CD4+ T cells from blood, obtained before the fourth cycle of nivolumab. The receptors come from a human donor with classical Hodgkin lymphoma.

V is TRBV25-1 and J is TRBJ1-3; D is uncertain. The CDR3 spans 16 residues. Germline V gene sequence: CDR1 MGHDK, CDR2 SYGVNS. V gave up 0 bases and J gave up 0 bases, with 9 bases separating them. CDR3 DNA: TGTGCCAGCAGTGAATATAAGACCTCCTCTGGAAACACCATATATTTT. Translation: CASSEYKTSSGNTIYF.

A note on this clone: A read error may account for a junction end that differs from germline. This chain links TRBV5-3 with TRBJ1-6, with D unresolved. TRBV5-3 is an ORF, and what it does is uncertain. This CDR3 spans 14 amino acids. The CDR3 reads CASSLRINNSPLHF. The DNA of the CDR3 is TGTGCCAGCAGCTTGCGGATAAATAATTCACCCCTCCACTTT.

The chain uses TRBV5-1 and TRBJ2-1; D call uncertain. CDR1 is SGHRS, CDR2 YFSETQ, per germline. The V end was cut by 0 bases, the J end by 8 bases, with 6 bases between. The CDR3 consists of 12 residues. The CDR3 region is CASSLEDHEQFF. The CDR3 nucleotides are TGCGCCAGCAGCTTGGAAGACCATGAGCAGTTCTTC.

DNA for the CDR3: TGCGCCAGCAGCTTGCACGGGGGTAATGAGCAGTTCTTC. Protein: CASSLHGGNEQFF. The chain uses TRBV5-1 and TRBJ2-1; TRBD2 is a possible D gene (6 bases). V was shortened by 1 base and J by 7 bases, with 9 bases between the two germline ends. The CDR3 runs to 13 residues. The V gene's germline CDR1 is SGHRS and CDR2 YFSETQ.

The chain links TRBV5-1 to TRBJ1-4; D not resolved. The CDR3 contains 15 residues. Trimming cost V 0 bases and J 1 base, with 7 bases left between them. The germline V gene has CDR1 SGHRS and CDR2 YFSETQ. The CDR3 spells CASSLGAGTNEKLFF. The CDR3 nucleotides read TGCGCCAGCAGCTTGGGTGCGGGAACTAATGAAAAACTGTTTTTT.

This chain connects TRBV7-9 to TRBJ1-1; 9 positions match TRBD1. The CDR3 spans 16 residues. Trimming cost V 1 base and J 6 bases; bases outside gene matches: 9. Germline loops: CDR1 SEHNR, CDR2 FQNEAQ (reference sequence). The CDR3 here is CASSLDSTGGGAEAFF. CDR3 nucleotide sequence: TGTGCCAGCAGCTTAGACTCCACAGGGGGCGGCGCTGAAGCTTTCTTT.

CDR3 DNA: TGTGCCAGTAGTATACGGCCCACAGATACGCAGTATTTT. It is translated as CASSIRPTDTQYF. V usage is TRBV19 and J usage is TRBJ2-3; D remains ambiguous. Trimming left V 2 bases short and J 2 bases short, with 5 bases between. The germline gives CDR1 LNHDA, CDR2 SQIVND (reference sequence). This CDR3 comprises 13 residues.

This clone was seen only once. The chain combines TRBV9 with TRBJ2-5; D possibly corresponds to TRBD2 (6 bases). V gave up 5 bases and J gave up 3 bases, with 14 bases separating them. The CDR3 loop spans 14 amino acids. The germline CDR1 and CDR2 sequences are SGDLS and YYNGEE. CDR3 DNA sequence: TGTGCCAGCAGTCCAGGAGGGGTTGAAGAGACCCAGTACTTC. Protein product: CASSPGGVEETQYF.

The count of this clone is one. CDR3 in DNA: TGCGCCAGCAGCTTGGCCGCACAGGGGGCGCCTGGAAACACCATATATTTT. This translates into CASSLAAQGAPGNTIYF. The chain combines TRBV5-1 with TRBJ1-3; 9 nucleotides line up with TRBD1. V lost 0 bases to trimming and J lost 2 bases; unmatched junction nucleotides: 6. The CDR3 totals 17 residues. Germline assignment: CDR1 SGHRS and CDR2 YFSETQ.

The sample holds a few counts of this clone. The V and J genes are TRBV14 and TRBJ1-5; D not resolved. V lost 11 bases and J lost 4, with 9 bases in between. Germline V gene sequence: CDR1 SGHDN, CDR2 FVKESK. The length of the CDR3 is 11 residues. In DNA, the CDR3 is TGTGCCTTCAGAGAGAATCAGCCCCAGCATTTT. Its protein product is CAFRENQPQHF.

This sequence joins TRBV5-1 and TRBJ2-2, with a weak D call TRBD1 (6 bases). Germline V gives CDR1 SGHRS, CDR2 YFSETQ. Trimming took off 6 bases at V and 2 bases at J, with 11 bases between the two ends. The CDR3 spans 14 residues. The CDR3 DNA is TGCGCCAGCAACCCGGACAGAAACACCGGGGAGCTGTTTTTT. This gives the protein CASNPDRNTGELFF.

This sequence joins TRBV5-1 and TRBJ1-2; D ambiguous. The CDR3 has 12 amino acids. With 8 bases removed from V and 2 bases from J, the gap between germline ends came to 10 bases. Germline CDR1 SGHRS, CDR2 YFSETQ. CDR3 nucleotide sequence: TGCGCCAGTTCATCGACCAACTATGGCTACACCTTC. It translates to CASSSTNYGYTF.

J is TRBJ2-1 and V is TRBV5-1; perhaps TRBD1 as D (5 bases). The V end was cut by 0 bases, the J end by 5 bases, with 12 bases between. CDR1 is SGHRS, CDR2 YFSETQ, per germline. CDR3 length: 15 amino acids. The CDR3 nucleotides are TGCGCCAGCAGCTTGGGAACTACAGGTAACAATGAGCAGTTCTTC. Residues: CASSLGTTGNNEQFF.

The J gene is TRBJ1-1, the V gene TRBV6-6; 7 bases match TRBD1. This CDR3 is 14 amino acids long. The germline V gene encodes CDR1 MNHNY and CDR2 SVGAGI (reference sequence). V trimming: 5 bases; J trimming: 5 bases; junction bases outside the gene matches: 8. The CDR3 reads CASSPRTGGTEAFF. CDR3 DNA: TGTGCCAGCAGTCCCAGGACAGGAGGTACTGAAGCTTTCTTT.

This clone was observed a handful of times. An end of the junction does not agree with germline; a read error may underlie this. The genes are TRBV2 and TRBJ2-5; no firm D call. CDR3 length: 11 residues. Germline V CDR1 and CDR2: SNHLY, FYNNEI. The CDR3 reads CASSEASTGNF. DNA of the CDR3: TGTGCCAGCAGTGAAGCTTCGACTGGGAACTTC.

The J gene is TRBJ1-4, the V gene TRBV30; D uncertain. CDR3 size: 11 residues. V gave up 2 bases and J gave up 5 bases, with 3 bases separating them. Germline V lookup: CDR1 GTSNPN, CDR2 SVGIG (reference sequence). The CDR3 coding sequence is TGTGCCTGGAGTAGGAATGAAAAACTGTTTTTT. This sequence encodes CAWSRNEKLFF.

The V gene is TRBV5-6, the J gene TRBJ1-4; a possible D gene is TRBD1 (5 bases). The germline gives CDR1 SGHDT, CDR2 YYEEEE. The CDR3 contains 16 residues. V was cut by 4 bases and J by 6 bases, with 19 bases left in between. DNA for the CDR3: TGTGCCAGCAGCCGTGAAAGGGGCAGGTTTGATGAAAAACTGTTTTTT. It encodes CASSRERGRFDEKLFF.

V is TRBV5-1 and J is TRBJ2-5, with D perhaps matching TRBD1 (5 bases). Germline CDR1 SGHRS, CDR2 YFSETQ. V lost 0 bases, J lost 2 bases, and 11 bases lay in between. The CDR3 has 15 amino acids. The CDR3 loop reads CASSLEGIAQETQYF. As DNA, the CDR3 is TGCGCCAGCAGCTTGGAGGGGATAGCACAAGAGACCCAGTACTTC.

This clone occurred a few times. The chain recombines TRBV5-1 with TRBJ2-7; no reliable D call. Germline V CDR1 and CDR2: SGHRS, YFSETQ. CDR3 length equals 13 residues. Trimming pared 1 base from V and 1 base from J, leaving 6 bases between. In DNA form, the CDR3 reads TGCGCCAGCAGCTTGCCGAGTTCCTACGAGCAGTACTTC. It encodes CASSLPSSYEQYF.

The rearrangement links TRBV9 to TRBJ1-4; 11 nucleotides agree with TRBD1. V shed 3 bases and J 10 bases; nucleotides not matched to a gene: 8. The CDR3 consists of 15 residues. The germline gives CDR1 SGDLS, CDR2 YYNGEE. The CDR3 reads CASSARTGGGGKLFF. DNA for the CDR3: TGTGCCAGCAGCGCCCGGACAGGGGGCGGTGGAAAACTGTTTTTT.

The chain is built from TRBV19 and TRBJ2-1; tentatively, D is TRBD1 or TRBD2 (5 bases each). The CDR3 spans 10 residues. V lost 10 bases to trimming and J lost 10 bases, with 11 bases between them. CDR1 is LNHDA, CDR2 SQIVND, per germline (reference sequence). The CDR3 loop reads CATGWGEQFF. The CDR3 DNA follows: TGTGCCACAGGGTGGGGGGAGCAGTTCTTC.

This rearrangement joins TRBV2 to TRBJ2-3; D may be TRBD2 (6 bases). V was pared by 4 bases and J by 4 bases, with 12 bases between. Germline-derived CDR1 and CDR2 are SNHLY and FYNNEI. The length of the CDR3 is 14 residues. This chain's CDR3 is CASSGQGGSDTQYF. The CDR3 DNA sequence: TGTGCCAGCAGTGGGCAAGGAGGGTCAGATACGCAGTATTTT.